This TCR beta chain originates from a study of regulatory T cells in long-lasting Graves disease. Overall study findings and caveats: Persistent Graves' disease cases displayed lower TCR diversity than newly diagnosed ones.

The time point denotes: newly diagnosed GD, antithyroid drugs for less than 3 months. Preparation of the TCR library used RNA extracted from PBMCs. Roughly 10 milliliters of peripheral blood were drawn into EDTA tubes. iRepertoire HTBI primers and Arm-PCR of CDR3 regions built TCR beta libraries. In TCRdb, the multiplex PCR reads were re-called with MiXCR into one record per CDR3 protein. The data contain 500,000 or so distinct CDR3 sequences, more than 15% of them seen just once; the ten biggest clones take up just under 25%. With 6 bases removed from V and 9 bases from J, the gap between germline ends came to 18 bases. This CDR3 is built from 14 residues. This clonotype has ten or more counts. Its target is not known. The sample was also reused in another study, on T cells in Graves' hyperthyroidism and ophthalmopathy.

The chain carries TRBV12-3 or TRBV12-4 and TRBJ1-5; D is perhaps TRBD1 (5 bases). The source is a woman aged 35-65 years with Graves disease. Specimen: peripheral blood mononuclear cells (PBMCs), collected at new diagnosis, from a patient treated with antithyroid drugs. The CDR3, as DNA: TGTGCCAGCAGCCCGGGACCGGACGTTGGGCCCCAGCATTTT. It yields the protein CASSPGPDVGPQHF.